These T cell receptor beta chains were read from a single sample in a study of shared clonotypes between healthy human individuals. Using immunoSEQ multiplex PCR, the repertoire was profiled, and TCRdb retains in-frame clones only, with some absent. This table has 450,000 to 500,000 clones, more than 65% appearing once. The specimen sequenced was PBMCs. These receptors were collected from a woman between 35 and 50 years old in good health. Some clones in this sample may be carry-over from other donors' samples. CDR3s include the opening cysteine and the closing phenylalanine or tryptophan. A D gene is named only where the DNA matches it firmly. Size tells how often a clone was seen (once, few, many) or the class of an expanded clone, and some rows leave it out.

V	D	J	size	DNA	CDR3
TRBV28	TRBD2	TRBJ2-7	once	TGTGCCAGCAGCCCCTCGCCCGAAGCGGGACCCTACGAGCAGTACTTC	CASSPSPEAGPYEQYF
TRBV2	TRBD1	TRBJ2-3	.	TGTGCCAGCATTGACAGGGTTATAGATACGCAGTATTTT	CASIDRVIDTQYF
TRBV6-1	.	TRBJ2-7	.	TGTGCCAGCAGTGGGGACATTTCCGAGCAGTACTTC	CASSGDISEQYF
TRBV2	TRBD2	TRBJ2-2	.	TGTGCCAGCACAGAAGGACTAGCGCCTGGCACCGGGGAGCTGTTTTTT	CASTEGLAPGTGELFF
TRBV6-1	.	TRBJ2-7	.	TGTGCCAGCAGTGCCCCCCGCAGGGCAAACTCCTACGAGCAGTACTTC	CASSAPRRANSYEQYF
TRBV5-1	TRBD1	TRBJ2-7	few	TGCGCCAGCAGCTTGGTTGTAGACAGGGGTCTTTACGAGCAGTACTTC	CASSLVVDRGLYEQYF
TRBV5-1	.	TRBJ2-7	.	TGCGCCAGCAGCGACGGGACGGCCTACGAGCAGTACTTC	CASSDGTAYEQYF
TRBV9	TRBD2	TRBJ2-3	.	TGTGCCAGCAGCGGCACTAGCGGCAGGGCCACAGATACGCAGTATTTT	CASSGTSGRATDTQYF
TRBV29-1	.	TRBJ1-1	.	TGCAGCGTTGGTCGTACGGATAACACTGAAGCTTTCTTT	CSVGRTDNTEAFF
TRBV7-2	.	TRBJ2-7	.	TGTGCCAGCAGCCCAGGGAGCTCTCTACGAGGACAGTACTTC	CASSPGSSLRGQYF
TRBV28	TRBD2	TRBJ2-7	.	TGTGCCAGCAGGGCCCCCGTTGGGGGGAGGGACGAGCAGTACTTC	CASRAPVGGRDEQYF
TRBV28	TRBD1	TRBJ1-2	once	TGTGCCAGCAGTTTTTGGGACAGCCGCCCCAGAAACTATGGCTACACCTTC	CASSFWDSRPRNYGYTF
TRBV7-6	TRBD1	TRBJ2-5	.	TGTGCCAGCAGCCCTACAGGGGCCACCCAGTACTTC	CASSPTGATQYF
TRBV6-1	TRBD2	TRBJ2-5	once	TGTGCCAGCAGTGAACTATTACTAGCGGGGAGTCTACGCGAGACCCAGTACTTC	CASSELLLAGSLRETQYF
TRBV4-1	.	TRBJ1-1	.	TGCGCCAGCAGCCAGGGCCGAGGGACGGTGAACACTGAAGCTTTCTTT	CASSQGRGTVNTEAFF
TRBV28	.	TRBJ2-1	few	TGTGCCAGCAGAAACGACAGAAGGGAAGAGTACTACAATGAGCAGTTCTTC	CASRNDRREEYYNEQFF
TRBV5-1	.	TRBJ2-1	.	TGCGCCAGCAGGATCGGACAAATAGGGTACAATGAGCAGTTCTTC	CASRIGQIGYNEQFF
TRBV5-4	TRBD2	TRBJ2-1	.	TGTGCCAGCAGCTTGACTAGCGGGGCCTACAATGAGCAGTTCTTC	CASSLTSGAYNEQFF
TRBV4-3	TRBD2	TRBJ2-7	.	TGCGCCAGCAGCCCGAACGGGAGGCTCAGCTACGAGCAGTACTTC	CASSPNGRLSYEQYF
TRBV10-3	TRBD1	TRBJ2-5	few	TGTGCCATCAAAGGGGACAGGGGACAAGAGACCCAGTACTTC	CAIKGDRGQETQYF
TRBV7-9	.	TRBJ2-7	.	TGCGCCAGCAGCCAAGAGATCGGGAGTTCCGGCGAGCAGTACTTC	CASSQEIGSSGEQYF
TRBV29-1	.	TRBJ2-1	.	TGCAGCGTTCCGCTAGGCTCCAATGAGCAGTTCTTC	CSVPLGSNEQFF
TRBV7-2	.	TRBJ1-4	.	TGTGCCAGCAGCTTAGAGTCCCCTGGCAGTTCTAATGAAAAACTGTTTTTT	CASSLESPGSSNEKLFF
TRBV4-2	.	TRBJ1-1	.	TGTGCCAGCAGCCAAGATATAAGGGGGGAGAGGAACACTGAAGCTTTCTTT	CASSQDIRGERNTEAFF
TRBV30	.	TRBJ2-7	.	TGTGCCTGGAGTCGGCAGGATAGCCTTGGACACTTC	CAWSRQDSLGHF
TRBV28	TRBD2	TRBJ2-7	.	TGTGCCAGCACCAAGGGACTAGCGGGATCCTACGAGCAGTACTTC	CASTKGLAGSYEQYF
TRBV27	TRBD1	TRBJ2-1	.	TGTGCCAGCAGTTTCTTAGGGGACAGGGTATCGGATGAGCAGTTCTTC	CASSFLGDRVSDEQFF
TRBV27	.	TRBJ2-1	.	TGTGCCAGCAGTCTGTACGGGTCTGAGCAGTTCTTC	CASSLYGSEQFF
TRBV15	.	TRBJ2-7	.	TGTGCCACCAGCAGAGATATTGGCAGCTCCTACGAGCAGTACTTC	CATSRDIGSSYEQYF
TRBV5-8	.	TRBJ2-1	many	TGTGCCAGCAGCTTGGTCCGTGAGGTCCACAATGAGCAGTTCTTC	CASSLVREVHNEQFF
TRBV10-3	.	TRBJ2-7	.	TGTGCCATCAAGTCGGTCTACCGGGAGCAGTACTTC	CAIKSVYREQYF
TRBV5-1	.	TRBJ2-3	.	TGCGCCAGCAGCATCGGGGATGGTGCAGATACGCAGTATTTT	CASSIGDGADTQYF